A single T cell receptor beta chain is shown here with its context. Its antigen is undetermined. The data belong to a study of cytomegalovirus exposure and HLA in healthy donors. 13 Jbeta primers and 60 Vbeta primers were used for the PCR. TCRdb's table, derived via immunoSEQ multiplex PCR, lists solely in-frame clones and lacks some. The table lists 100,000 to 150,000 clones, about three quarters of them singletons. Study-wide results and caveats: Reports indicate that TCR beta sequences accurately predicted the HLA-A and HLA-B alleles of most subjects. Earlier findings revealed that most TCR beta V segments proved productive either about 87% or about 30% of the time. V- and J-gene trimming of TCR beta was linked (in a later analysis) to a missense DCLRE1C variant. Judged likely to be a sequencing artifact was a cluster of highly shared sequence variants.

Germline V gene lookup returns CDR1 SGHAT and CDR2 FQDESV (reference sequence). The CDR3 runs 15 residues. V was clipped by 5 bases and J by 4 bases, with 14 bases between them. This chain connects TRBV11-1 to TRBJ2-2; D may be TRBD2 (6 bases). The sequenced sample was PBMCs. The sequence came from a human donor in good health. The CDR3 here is CASSPTGGLTGELFF. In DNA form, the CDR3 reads TGTGCCAGCAGCCCTACCGGGGGTCTCACCGGGGAGCTGTTTTTT.